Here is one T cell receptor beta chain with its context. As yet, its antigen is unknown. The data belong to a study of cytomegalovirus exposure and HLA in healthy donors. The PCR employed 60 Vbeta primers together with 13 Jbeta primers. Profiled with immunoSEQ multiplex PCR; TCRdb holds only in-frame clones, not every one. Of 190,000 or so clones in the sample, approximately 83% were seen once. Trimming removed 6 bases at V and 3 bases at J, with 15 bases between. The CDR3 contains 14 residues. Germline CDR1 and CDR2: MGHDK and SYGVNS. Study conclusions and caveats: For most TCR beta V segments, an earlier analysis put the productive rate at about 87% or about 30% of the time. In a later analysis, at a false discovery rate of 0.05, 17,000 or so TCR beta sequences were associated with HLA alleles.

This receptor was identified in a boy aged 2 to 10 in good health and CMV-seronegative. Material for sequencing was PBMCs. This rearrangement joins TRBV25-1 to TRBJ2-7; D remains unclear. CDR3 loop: CASSSGVPFYEQYF. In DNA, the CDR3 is TGTGCCAGCAGCTCAGGCGTCCCCTTCTACGAGCAGTACTTC.